The 18 T cell receptor beta chains presented below share a single source sample, sequenced in a study of tissue T cells after allogeneic stem cell transplantation. The assay was immunoSEQ multiplex PCR, and TCRdb's table has in-frame clones only and misses some. The table shows around 5,000 clones, with over 60% occurring only once. Sequencing used tissue from the colon, obtained at autopsy. The source is a female donor of 60 years or more with lung cancer.

The chain carries TRBV6-5 and TRBJ1-2; TRBD1 is a possible D gene (6 bases). CDR1 and CDR2 (germline): MNHEY, SVGAGI. The CDR3 has 14 amino acids. V lost 8 bases and J lost 2, with 15 bases in between. The CDR3 reads CASGGGQANYGYTF. The CDR3 DNA follows: TGTGCCAGCGGGGGGGGGCAGGCAAACTATGGCTACACCTTC.

The chain links TRBV18 to TRBJ2-7; D unresolved. The CDR3 has 13 residues. Germline V gives CDR1 KGHSH, CDR2 LQKENI. With 3 bases removed from V and 3 bases from J, the gap between germline ends came to 9 bases. CDR3 nucleotides: TGTGCCAGCTCACCCTCATCTGTCTACGAGCAGTACTTC. This encodes CASSPSSVYEQYF.

The chain couples TRBV28 to TRBJ1-1; perhaps TRBD1 as D (6 bases). Germline loops: CDR1 MDHEN, CDR2 SYDVKM. CDR3 size: 17 residues. V lost 2 bases and J lost 5, with 21 bases in between. CDR3 protein: CASSLAQLREGDTEAFF. CDR3 sequence (DNA): TGTGCCAGCAGTTTAGCTCAATTACGCGAGGGGGATACTGAAGCTTTCTTT.

This chain uses TRBV7-2 with TRBJ2-3, with 7 bases that match TRBD1. Germline CDR1 reads SGHTA; CDR2 reads FQGNSA. V shed 2 bases, J shed 7 bases, and the junction held 6 bases outside the gene matches. There are 14 residues in the CDR3. The CDR3 region has the DNA TGTGCCAGCAGCTTACAGGCAGGGGGAAATACGCAGTATTTT. It is translated as CASSLQAGGNTQYF.

The chain is built from TRBV27 and TRBJ1-2; 7 bases match TRBD1. The CDR3 extends over 14 amino acids. From germline, CDR1 is MNHEY and CDR2 SMNVEV (reference sequence). With 2 bases clipped from V and 6 bases from J, the junction kept 6 bases outside the gene matches. CDR3 amino acids: CASSLQGGGNGYTF. The CDR3 DNA is TGTGCCAGCAGTTTACAAGGGGGCGGTAATGGCTACACCTTC.

The CDR3 DNA is TGTGCCAGCAATGACTACAGAGTTAACACTGAAGCTTTCTTT. The encoded protein is CASNDYRVNTEAFF. This rearrangement joins TRBV6-6 to TRBJ1-1; the D is unclear. The ends were cut back, 7 bases at V and 2 bases at J, with 14 bases in the middle. Germline CDR1 is MNHNY and CDR2 is SVGAGI (reference sequence). This CDR3 is built from 14 residues.

This clone was observed a single time. V and J are TRBV7-8 and TRBJ1-6; TRBD1 matches 8 bases. Germline V lookup: CDR1 SGHVS, CDR2 FQNEAQ. With 3 bases clipped from V and 15 bases from J, the junction kept 4 bases outside the gene matches. This CDR3 contains 12 residues. The CDR3 DNA is TGTGCCAGCAGCTTGACAGGGGAAGTCCTCCACTTT. Residues: CASSLTGEVLHF.

This chain uses TRBV6-1 with TRBJ1-1; the D is unclear. Germline V gives CDR1 MNHNS, CDR2 SASEGT. Deletions cut 3 bases from V and 1 base from J, with 12 bases between. This CDR3 is 15 amino acids long. The CDR3 nucleotides are TGTGCCAGCAGTGAGGCCCGGAGAGGGAACACTGAAGCTTTCTTT. Its translation: CASSEARRGNTEAFF.

The V call is TRBV21-1, the J call TRBJ1-3; the table's D gene call, TRBD1, was not cross checked with the DNA. TRBV21-1 constitutes a pseudogene. The CDR3 is 20 amino acids. The DNA for the CDR3 is TGTGCCAGCAGCAAAAAAAAGCCTTGTGGGGACAGATCCTCTGGAAACACCATATATTTT. Translating gives CASSKKKPCGDRSSGNTIYF.

This chain joins TRBV18 and TRBJ1-1, with 8 bases that match TRBD1. Germline loops: CDR1 KGHSH, CDR2 LQKENI. This CDR3 comprises 16 residues. J was trimmed by 0 bases and V by 2 bases; bases with no gene match: 5. The CDR3 DNA reads TGTGCCAGCTCACCAAGGACAGGGATCATGAACACTGAAGCTTTCTTT. It encodes CASSPRTGIMNTEAFF.

The V call is TRBV2, the J call TRBJ1-1, with no clear D. V lost 8 bases and J 4 bases, leaving 14 bases between the germline ends. Per germline, CDR1 SNHLY and CDR2 FYNNEI. The CDR3 is made up of 13 amino acids. CDR3 coding DNA: TGTGCCAGCGTCGCGCGAGGGATCACTGAAGCTTTCTTT. Residues: CASVARGITEAFF. Full variable domain (rest looked up from reference TRBV2 and TRBJ1-1): EPEVTQTPSHQVTQMGQEVILRCVPISNHLYFYWYRQILGQKVEFLVSFYNNEISEKSEIFDDQFSVERPDGSNFTLKIRSTKLEDSAMYFCASVARGITEAFFGQGTRLTVV.

V usage is TRBV9 and J usage is TRBJ2-2; D remains ambiguous. Trimming shortened V by 0 bases and J by 8 bases, and 5 bases separated the two germline ends. This CDR3 contains 12 residues. Germline lookup yields CDR1 SGDLS and CDR2 YYNGEE. In DNA form, the CDR3 reads TGTGCCAGCAGCGTAGTTGCTGGGGAGCTGTTTTTT. This encodes CASSVVAGELFF. Full variable domain (missing parts from reference TRBV9 and TRBJ2-2): DSGVTQTPKHLITATGQRVTLRCSPRSGDLSVYWYQQSLDQGLQFLIQYYNGEERAKGNILERFSAQQFPDLHSELNLSSLELGDSALYFCASSVVAGELFFGEGSRLTVL.

This chain links TRBV24-1 with TRBJ2-3; no definite D call. The CDR3 runs to 14 residues. The germline V and J ends were trimmed by 1 base and 6 bases, with 10 bases remaining between them. Germline lookup yields CDR1 KGHDR and CDR2 SFDVKD. The CDR3 bases are TGTGCCACCAGTGATTTCGTCGGCGCCGATACGCAGTATTTT. Translated, it gives CATSDFVGADTQYF.

This sequence joins TRBV13 and TRBJ1-2; D possibly corresponds to TRBD1 (5 bases). Trimming pared 1 base from V and 4 bases from J, leaving 10 bases between. The germline CDR1 and CDR2 sequences are PRHDT and FYEKMQ (reference sequence). CDR3 length: 14 amino acids. The CDR3 region is CASSLEWGVYGYTF. The CDR3 DNA reads as TGTGCCAGCAGCTTAGAGTGGGGGGTCTATGGCTACACCTTC.

This sequence joins TRBV5-6 and TRBJ2-3; maybe TRBD2 (5 bases). V lost 0 bases to trimming and J lost 9 bases, with 17 bases between them. CDR3 length: 15 residues. Germline V gene data show CDR1 as SGHDT and CDR2 as YYEEEE. The CDR3 DNA reads TGTGCCAGCAGCTTGGGTATACTAGAGGTAGAGACGCAGTATTTT. It yields the protein CASSLGILEVETQYF.

This sequence joins TRBV18 and TRBJ2-1; a possible D gene is TRBD2 (6 bases). V gave up 4 bases and J gave up 8 bases, with 21 bases separating them. CDR3 length: 16 residues. Germline values: CDR1 KGHSH, CDR2 LQKENI. As DNA, the CDR3 is TGTGCCAGCTCACGTTCGGCAGGGAGGTCGACGGATGAGCAGTTCTTC. This codes for CASSRSAGRSTDEQFF.

Comments on this clone: It is unclear where the CDR3 begins or ends on the DNA, so no DNA is shown, and the CDR3 is as TCRdb lists it. The genes are TRBV11-2 and TRBJ2-1; TRBD1 is the table's D call, not checked against the DNA. Both ends counted, the CDR3 spans 15 residues. Germline values: CDR1 SGHAT, CDR2 FQNNGV. The CDR3 here is CASSFGDGPYNEQFF.

This chain links TRBV6-6 with TRBJ2-3, with D unresolved. Germline loops: CDR1 MNHNY, CDR2 SVGAGI (reference sequence). The CDR3 covers 14 residues. V was trimmed by 4 bases and J by 4 bases, leaving 12 bases between them. The CDR3 bases are TGTGCCAGCAGTTCCACTGGGCCCCCAGATACGCAGTATTTT. Protein sequence: CASSSTGPPDTQYF.